The clone carrying this T cell receptor beta chain was observed a few times. Its antigen is unknown. Germline V gene lookup returns CDR1 SGHTA and CDR2 FQGNSA. This CDR3 contains 12 residues. The trim removed 6 bases at V and 5 bases at J, leaving 3 bases unmatched. The sample originates from a study of post-analysis software for immune sequencing data. Study-wide background: Clinical courses comprised relapsing-remitting, secondary progressive and progressive-relapsing multiple sclerosis.

TCR beta libraries were prepared from cDNA with unique molecular identifiers. With roughly 1 to 11 million T cells as the source, 540,000 or so cDNA molecules resulted. TCRdb re-called the PCR reads with MiXCR, one entry per CDR3 protein. The table shows approximately 150,000 distinct CDR3 sequences, with approximately 31% occurring only once. Study outcomes and limitations: Among four or five TRBV segments more frequent in patients than controls were TRBV5-6, TRBV5-1 and TRBV20-1. Relative to controls, patients with multiple sclerosis showed significantly lower normalized Chao1 diversity. Strong co-clustering by F measure linked samples that shared a preparation batch.

The chain employs TRBV7-2 and TRBJ1-1; 7 nucleotides line up with TRBD1. The clonotype comes from a girl aged 10 to 17 with multiple sclerosis. The sample comprised blood. The CDR3 sequence is CASRTGMTEAFF. CDR3 sequence (DNA): TGTGCCAGCAGGACAGGGATGACTGAAGCTTTCTTT.